These T cell receptor beta chains were read from a single sample in a study of tumor and adjacent non-tumor tissue in lung cancer. TCRdb analysed the multiplex PCR reads with MiXCR anew, one entry per CDR3 protein. Altogether more than 35,000 distinct CDR3 sequences are present, 60% to 65% being singletons, with the ten largest covering about 20%. Sample: distant non-tumor lung tissue. The receptor source for this set is a woman in her 40s with non-small cell lung cancer. Each CDR3 is given with its conserved first and last residue. The order of the fields is CDR3 DNA, CDR3 protein, V gene, D gene, J gene, clone size. D genes are given only for firm matches. Rows give clone size only sometimes, using once, few, many, or a class for an expanded clone.

TGTGCCAGCTCGAGATACAATTCACCCCTCCACTTT CASSRYNSPLHF TRBV7-6 . TRBJ1-6 .
TGTAGCGGGGGGACTAGCGGGAGTGAGCAGTTCTTC CSGGTSGSEQFF TRBV29-1 TRBD2 TRBJ2-1 .
TGTGCCAGCAGCCTAGGCGGGGGCGCTGGGAATGAGCAGTTCTTC CASSLGGGAGNEQFF TRBV7-9 . TRBJ2-1 .
TGTGCCAGCAGCCCACTACCCTACGAGCAGTACTTC CASSPLPYEQYF TRBV12-3/TRBV12-4 . TRBJ2-7 many
TGTGCCAGCAGCTTAGAGAGACGTACACCTCTCCACTTT CASSLERRTPLHF TRBV11-2 . TRBJ1-6 few
TGTACCAGTAGCTCGGGGCCCCACGAGCAGTACTTC CTSSSGPHEQYF TRBV5-4 . TRBJ2-7 .
TGTGCCAGCAGTTTCGGGGCAGGTCAGCCCCAGTATTTT CASSFGAGQPQYF TRBV12-3/TRBV12-4 . TRBJ2-3 .
TGTGCCAGCAGTGACGCTAGCCCCGGAACCCAGTACTTC CASSDASPGTQYF TRBV6-1 . TRBJ2-5 .
TGCAGCGTTGGGCCAGGGAACACTGAAGCTTTCTTT CSVGPGNTEAFF TRBV29-1 . TRBJ1-1 .
TGTGCCAGCAGCAAACCGGATCAGCCCCAGCATTTT CASSKPDQPQHF TRBV28 . TRBJ1-5 .
TGTGCCAGCAGCGCCCTGACAGGGGGCAGGGATATGCAGTATTTT CASSALTGGRDMQYF TRBV7-3 TRBD1 TRBJ2-3 .
TGCAGCGTTGAATTGGTTGGGGGCGCGGGTCGTGGGGAGACCCACTACTTC CSVELVGGAGRGETHYF TRBV29-1 . TRBJ2-5 .
TGCGCCAGCAACTCGGGACTAGCGGGAGCGGTCGGGAGCTATTTTTTT CASNSGLAGAVGSYFF TRBV4-1 TRBD2 TRBJ2-2 .
TGCATCGCTGGGTGGCGGGGCACAGATACGGAGTATTTT CIAGWRGTDTEYF TRBV29-1 . TRBJ2-3 .
TGCAGTGCTAGACAAAGCGGGGCGTCCTACGAGCAGTACTTC CSARQSGASYEQYF TRBV20-1 TRBD2 TRBJ2-7 few
TGTGCCAGTAAACGGGATCAGGGGACTGAAGCTTTATTT CASKRDQGTEALF TRBV12-3/TRBV12-4 . TRBJ1-1 .
TGTGCCAGCAGCTGGTCGGCGAACACCGAGGAGCCGTTTTTT CASSWSANTEEPFF TRBV7-9 . TRBJ2-2 .
TGTGCCAGCACCCCCCTACAGGGTGCCGGGGGGCTGTTTTTT CASTPLQGAGGLFF TRBV11-2 . TRBJ2-2 once
TGCAGCGTTTCGAGGGTGACGAGATCTAGCACAGATACGCAGTATTTT CSVSRVTRSSTDTQYF TRBV29-1 . TRBJ2-3 .
TGTGCCAGCAGCCTCGAGGGGGCCTACAATGAGCAGTCCTTC CASSLEGAYNEQSF TRBV11-2 TRBD1 TRBJ2-1 once
TGCAGTGCTAGAGACCGGGGACACCGGGGCGGGGAGCTGTTTTTT CSARDRGHRGGELFF TRBV20-1 . TRBJ2-2 once
TGTGTCAGCAGCAAAGCGCGAGGGACCTACGAGCAGTACTTC CVSSKARGTYEQYF TRBV21-1 . TRBJ2-7 .
TGTGCCAGCAGCTTAGGAAAGCTAGGCACCTACAATGAGCAGCTCTTC CASSLGKLGTYNEQLF TRBV11-2 . TRBJ2-1 few
TGTGCCAGCAGTTACTCATCCCCGCGGCAGGAGAACACCGGGGAGCTGTTTTTT CASSYSSPRQENTGELFF TRBV6-2/TRBV6-3 . TRBJ2-2 many
TGTGCCTGGGAAAACTCCGGGACAGGAGTTCGGGAGCAGTACTTT CAWENSGTGVREQYF TRBV30 TRBD1 TRBJ2-7 few
TGTGCCAGCAGCTTAATGAGCTCTAGCACAGATACGCAGTATTTT CASSLMSSSTDTQYF TRBV11-2 . TRBJ2-3 many
TGTGCTGGCAGCGCCCGGGACAGGGGACAGGCGCTTTTC CAGSARDRGQALF TRBV11-2 TRBD1 TRBJ2-7 few
TGTGCCAGCAGACTTATCCGGGACAATGGAACTGAAGCTTTCTTT CASRLIRDNGTEAFF TRBV28 . TRBJ1-1 few
TGCGCCAGCAGCACGGAACAGAGTAACACCGGGGAGCTGTTTTTC CASSTEQSNTGELFF TRBV5-1 . TRBJ2-2 .
TGTGCCAGCAGCCGACGGGCCTACGAGCAGTACTTC CASSRRAYEQYF TRBV13 . TRBJ2-7 many
TGTGCCAGCAGCTATACAGGACCAGATACGCAGTATTTT CASSYTGPDTQYF TRBV6-5 . TRBJ2-3 many